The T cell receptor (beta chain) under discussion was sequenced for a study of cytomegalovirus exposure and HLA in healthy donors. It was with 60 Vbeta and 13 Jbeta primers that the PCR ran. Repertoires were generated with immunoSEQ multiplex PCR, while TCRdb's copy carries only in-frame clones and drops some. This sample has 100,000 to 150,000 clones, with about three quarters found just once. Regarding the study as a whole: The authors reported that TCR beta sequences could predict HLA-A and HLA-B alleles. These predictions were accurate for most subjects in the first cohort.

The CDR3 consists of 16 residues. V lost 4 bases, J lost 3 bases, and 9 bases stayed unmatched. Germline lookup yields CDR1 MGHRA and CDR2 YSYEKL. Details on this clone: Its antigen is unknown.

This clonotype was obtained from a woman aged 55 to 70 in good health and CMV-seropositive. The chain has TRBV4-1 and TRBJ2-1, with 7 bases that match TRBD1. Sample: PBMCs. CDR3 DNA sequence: TGCGCCAGCAGCCTCGTCCGGGACAGTAACTACAATGAGCAGTTCTTC. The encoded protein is CASSLVRDSNYNEQFF.